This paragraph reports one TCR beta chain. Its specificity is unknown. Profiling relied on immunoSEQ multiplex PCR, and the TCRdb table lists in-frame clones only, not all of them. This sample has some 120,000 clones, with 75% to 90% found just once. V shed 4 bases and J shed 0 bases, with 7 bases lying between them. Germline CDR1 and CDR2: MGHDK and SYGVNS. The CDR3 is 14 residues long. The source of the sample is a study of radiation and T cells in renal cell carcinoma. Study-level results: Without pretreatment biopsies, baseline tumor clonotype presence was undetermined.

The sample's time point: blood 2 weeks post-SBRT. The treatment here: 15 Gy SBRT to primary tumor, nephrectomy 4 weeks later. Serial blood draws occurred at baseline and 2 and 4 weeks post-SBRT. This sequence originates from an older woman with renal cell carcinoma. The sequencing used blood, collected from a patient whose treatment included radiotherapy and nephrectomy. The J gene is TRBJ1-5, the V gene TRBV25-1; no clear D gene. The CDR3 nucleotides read TGTGCCAGCAGTGGATCTTATAGCAATCAGCCCCAGCATTTT. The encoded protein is CASSGSYSNQPQHF. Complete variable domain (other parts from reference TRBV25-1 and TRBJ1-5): EADIYQTPRYLVIGTGKKITLECSQTMGHDKMYWYQQDPGMELHLIHYSYGVNSTEKGDLSSESTVSRIRTEHFPLTLESARPSHTSQYLCASSGSYSNQPQHFGDGTRLSIL.